The sequence of this T cell receptor beta chain was determined in a study of identical twins. TCRdb itself ran the 5' RACE reads through MiXCR, one entry per CDR3 protein. The sample includes 750,000 to 950,000 distinct CDR3 sequences, 9% to 15% of them seen just once. In germline, CDR1 is SGHRS, CDR2 YFSETQ. V shed 4 bases and J shed 0 bases, with 17 bases lying between them. The CDR3 is 18 amino acids. This sample was shared with a second study, whose subject was yellow fever vaccine responses in identical twins. In that study: Vaccine-induced T cell responses in twins were reportedly observed to appear partly convergent, partly personalized.

The clonotype originates from a young woman in good health. Sequencing was done on a sample of PBMCs. The chain links TRBV5-1 to TRBJ2-6; D remains ambiguous. The CDR3 DNA sequence: TGCGCCAGCAGCCTCCAGCTGACGTACCGCTCTGGGGCCAACGTCCTGACTTTC. It specifies CASSLQLTYRSGANVLTF.